This TCR beta chain was captured in a study of blood T cells in healthy people across ages. As for this clonotype: Its target is not known. Its ends do not fully match the called genes, so a read error is possible.

Points from the study as a whole: Long-lived donors had more naive CD4+ cells and higher diversity than aged donors.

The authors drew about 10 milliliters of peripheral blood from each donor. Using a J-beta primer mix together with a sample-barcoded 5' primer, a second PCR was run for about 6 to 11 cycles. Tagging of each cDNA molecule was performed by a template-switch adaptor with 12 random nucleotides. TCRdb analysed the 5' RACE reads with MiXCR anew, one entry per CDR3 protein. This table has about 1.5 million distinct CDR3 sequences, around 40% appearing once. The CDR3 loop spans 13 amino acids. Germline assignment: CDR1 SSHAT and CDR2 FNYEAQ (reference sequence). The chain couples TRBV7-7 to TRBJ2-5; D is perhaps TRBD1 (5 bases). This sequence was found in a woman aged 18-29 years in good health. Sequencing was performed on blood. This CDR3 reads CASSSGSVETQYF. The CDR3 nucleotides read TGTGCTAGCAGCTCAGGGTCCGTAGAGACCCAGTACTTC. Using reference TRBV7-7 and TRBJ2-5 for the parts outside the CDR3, the full variable domain is GAGVSQSPRYKVTKRGQDVTLRCDPISSHATLYWYQQALGQGPEFLTYFNYEAQPDKSGLPSDRFSAERPEGSISTLTIQRTEQRDSAMYRCASSSGSVETQYFGPGTRLLVL.